These 13 T cell receptor beta chains came from one sample sequenced in a study of human T cells and chemical hapten exposure. TCRdb reprocessed the RACE reads via MiXCR and lists one record per CDR3 protein. The sample lists about 270,000 distinct CDR3 sequences; around 7.7% were seen once. The time point was: pre-sensitization, week 0. Treatment denoted: therapeutic diphenylcyclopropenone sensitization with weekly scalp DPC. The sample in question was whole blood, obtained in connection with sensitization to the hapten diphenylcyclopropenone (DPC). All receptors come from a man aged 18-30 years with alopecia areata. Some clones in this sample may be carry-over from other donors' samples.

The chain couples TRBV10-2 to TRBJ1-6, with TRBD1 identical over 7 bases. Germline V gene lookup returns CDR1 WSHSY and CDR2 SAAADI. The CDR3 extends over 17 amino acids. With V trimmed by 7 bases and J by 0 bases, 9 bases remained unmatched. CDR3 nucleotide sequence: TGCGCCAGCACTCCCCTACAGGGGAGCTCCTATAATTCACCCCTCCACTTT. It codes for CASTPLQGSSYNSPLHF.

This clonotype appeared a few times. The rearrangement links TRBV28 to TRBJ2-6; D possibly corresponds to TRBD2 (5 bases). The V gene's germline CDR1 is MDHEN and CDR2 SYDVKM. V was cut by 3 bases and J by 0 bases, with 9 bases left in between. The CDR3 length is 16 residues. In DNA form, the CDR3 reads TGTGCCAGCAGTTTCGGGGTCATCTCTGGGGCCAACGTCCTGACTTTC. Encoded protein: CASSFGVISGANVLTF.

This clonotype was seen only a few times. This rearrangement joins TRBV10-3 to TRBJ2-4, with 9 bases matching TRBD1. With 0 bases clipped from V and 8 bases from J, the junction kept 5 bases outside the gene matches. The germline gives CDR1 ENHRY, CDR2 SYGVKD. This CDR3 comprises 15 residues. The chain's CDR3 is CAISESEQGAYIQYF. CDR3 coding DNA: TGTGCCATCAGTGAGTCGGAACAGGGGGCATACATTCAGTACTTC.

This chain connects TRBV10-3 to TRBJ2-3; 7 nucleotides line up with TRBD2. The CDR3 is made up of 14 amino acids. V lost 6 bases and J lost 1; bases outside the gene matches: 4. In germline, CDR1 is ENHRY, CDR2 SYGVKD. CDR3: CAISPLAGTDTQYF. In DNA form, the CDR3 reads TGTGCCATCAGCCCTCTAGCGGGCACAGATACGCAGTATTTT.

The CDR3: CATSDSMGVLGSTDTQYF. The CDR3, as DNA: TGTGCCACCAGTGATTCAATGGGGGTATTGGGGTCCACAGATACGCAGTATTTT. J is TRBJ2-3 and V is TRBV24-1, with D possibly being TRBD1 or TRBD2 (5 bases each). The CDR3 spans 18 residues. The germline V gene encodes CDR1 KGHDR and CDR2 SFDVKD. With 2 bases removed from V and 2 bases from J, the gap between germline ends came to 19 bases.

The sample holds many counts of this clonotype. V usage is TRBV25-1 and J usage is TRBJ2-2; TRBD2 matches 7 bases. CDR1 and CDR2 from the germline V gene are MGHDK and SYGVNS. The CDR3 sequence is 15 residues long. J gave up 6 bases and V 7 bases, and 11 bases lay outside the gene matches. CDR3 loop: CASTETGGTPGELFF. As DNA, the CDR3 is TGTGCCAGCACCGAAACGGGGGGTACTCCCGGGGAGCTGTTTTTT.

This clonotype was seen repeatedly, ten times or more. The rearrangement links TRBV10-3 to TRBJ2-3, with 11 nucleotides matching TRBD2. The CDR3 runs 14 residues. CDR1 and CDR2 from the germline V gene are ENHRY and SYGVKD. The junction had 5 bases not matched to a gene; V was cut back by 5 bases and J by 7 bases. CDR3 loop: CAISSSGGMNTQYF. The CDR3 region has the DNA TGTGCCATCAGTTCTAGCGGGGGGATGAATACGCAGTATTTT.

The chain carries TRBV12-3 or TRBV12-4 and TRBJ1-5; D gene uncertain. Deletions cut 7 bases from V and 2 bases from J, with 9 bases between. This CDR3 has 13 amino acids. In DNA, the CDR3 is TGTGCCAGCACCAAATACGGCAATCAGCCCCAGCATTTT. Translating gives CASTKYGNQPQHF.

The rearrangement uses TRBV10-3 and TRBJ1-1; no definite D call. There are 13 residues in the CDR3. CDR1 is ENHRY and CDR2 is SYGVKD in the germline V gene. The ends were cut back, 7 bases at V and 0 bases at J, with 9 bases in the middle. This CDR3 is CAIKGKVNTEAFF. CDR3 sequence (DNA): TGTGCCATCAAGGGCAAGGTGAACACTGAAGCTTTCTTT.

This clonotype was counted only a few times. The chain combines TRBV7-9 with TRBJ2-6; D ambiguous. This CDR3 comprises 19 residues. In germline, CDR1 is SEHNR, CDR2 FQNEAQ (reference sequence). The V end was cut by 1 base, the J end by 0 bases, with 16 bases between. The CDR3 sequence is CASSLEKARLRSGANVLTF. The DNA for the CDR3 is TGTGCCAGCAGCTTAGAGAAGGCCAGGCTACGCTCTGGGGCCAACGTCCTGACTTTC.

For the CDR3, the DNA is TGTGCCAGCAGCTTGGAGCGGGGGGGCGGCACAGATACGCAGTATTTT. Its protein product is CASSLERGGGTDTQYF. This rearrangement joins TRBV7-2 to TRBJ2-3; TRBD2 matches 10 bases. V lost 3 bases, J lost 1 base, and 4 bases stayed unmatched. There are 16 residues in the CDR3. Germline V gene lookup returns CDR1 SGHTA and CDR2 FQGNSA.

The chain is built from TRBV4-1 and TRBJ1-1; the D gene is possibly TRBD1 (5 bases). Trimming shortened V by 1 base and J by 1 base, and 13 bases separated the two germline ends. CDR3 length equals 16 residues. Germline CDR1 and CDR2: MGHRA and YSYEKL. The CDR3 coding sequence is TGCGCCAGCAGCCAAGTTAGGTACAGGCCGAACACTGAAGCTTTCTTT. Translated: CASSQVRYRPNTEAFF.

A few counts support this clonotype. This chain joins TRBV5-1 and TRBJ1-1, with unresolved D. The CDR3 has 15 amino acids. The V end was cut by 0 bases, the J end by 1 base, with 10 bases between. Germline CDR1 and CDR2: SGHRS and YFSETQ. The CDR3 region is CASSLAVQRNTEAFF. The DNA of the CDR3 is TGCGCCAGCAGCTTGGCCGTGCAACGGAACACTGAAGCTTTCTTT.